This TCR beta chain was observed in a study of graft-versus-host responses after intestinal transplantation. In the study overall: Transplant types were multivisceral, liver-intestinal, or isolated intestinal. Tacrolimus and steroids were given for roughly 3 years to all recipients after anti-thymocyte globulin induction.

Data came from immunoSEQ multiplex PCR; TCRdb stores just in-frame clones and leaves some out. Of 25,000 to 30,000 clones listed, approximately 96% are singletons. Germline V gives CDR1 MNHEY, CDR2 SVGAGI. The CDR3 is made up of 13 amino acids. V was pared by 6 bases and J by 3 bases, with 10 bases between. The clonotype comes from a human patient who received an intestinal transplant, so some T cells may come from the graft donor. The V and J genes are TRBV6-5 and TRBJ2-3, with a weak D call TRBD1 (7 bases). The specimen comprised PBMCs, sampled roughly 29 days after intestinal transplant. The CDR3 DNA sequence: TGTGCCAGCAGGGAGGGGGCGACAGATACGCAGTATTTT. Protein sequence: CASREGATDTQYF.